This entry features one T cell receptor beta chain sequence. Its antigen is as yet unknown. The data belong to a study of T cell responses to AZD1222 COVID-19 vaccine. Study observations and caveats: Donors skewed white British and female; clonal diversity was possibly underestimated.

Repertoires were generated with immunoSEQ multiplex PCR, while TCRdb's copy carries only in-frame clones and drops some. Among 100,000 to 150,000 clones, about 85% were seen once, and the ten largest hold 3.5% to 5.5%. Looked up from germline, CDR1 is MNHEY and CDR2 is SVGAGI. The length of the CDR3 is 15 residues. V was pared by 6 bases and J by 0 bases, with 12 bases between. V usage is TRBV6-5 and J usage is TRBJ1-5; D remains ambiguous. The specimen comprised peripheral blood, sampled 28 days after the second AZD1222 dose. This receptor was taken from an adult who received the AZD1222 COVID-19 vaccine. The CDR3 sequence is CASRRDGYSNQPQHF. For the CDR3, the DNA is TGTGCCAGCAGAAGAGACGGATATAGCAATCAGCCCCAGCATTTT.